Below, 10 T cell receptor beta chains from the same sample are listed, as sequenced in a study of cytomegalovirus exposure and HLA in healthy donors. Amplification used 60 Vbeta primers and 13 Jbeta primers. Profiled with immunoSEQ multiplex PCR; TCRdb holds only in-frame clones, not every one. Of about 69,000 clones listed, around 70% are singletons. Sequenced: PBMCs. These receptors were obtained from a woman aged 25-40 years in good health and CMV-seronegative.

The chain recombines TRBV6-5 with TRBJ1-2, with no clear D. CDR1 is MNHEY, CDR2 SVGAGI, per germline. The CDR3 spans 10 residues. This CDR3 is CAAVRYGYTF. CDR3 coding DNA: TGTGCGGCGGTGCGCTATGGCTACACCTTC.

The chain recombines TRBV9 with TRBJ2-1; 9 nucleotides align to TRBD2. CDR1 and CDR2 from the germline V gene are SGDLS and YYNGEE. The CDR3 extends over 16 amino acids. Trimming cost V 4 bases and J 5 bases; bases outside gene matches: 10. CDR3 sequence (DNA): TGTGCCAGCAGCTCCCCGAGACTAGCGGCAAACAATGAGCAGTTCTTC. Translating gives CASSSPRLAANNEQFF.

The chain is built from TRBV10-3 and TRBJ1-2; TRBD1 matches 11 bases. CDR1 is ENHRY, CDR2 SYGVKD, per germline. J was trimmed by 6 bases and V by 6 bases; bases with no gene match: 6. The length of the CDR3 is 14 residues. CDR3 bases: TGTGCCATCAGAGATTGGGACAGGGGGGATGGCTACACCTTC. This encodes CAIRDWDRGDGYTF.

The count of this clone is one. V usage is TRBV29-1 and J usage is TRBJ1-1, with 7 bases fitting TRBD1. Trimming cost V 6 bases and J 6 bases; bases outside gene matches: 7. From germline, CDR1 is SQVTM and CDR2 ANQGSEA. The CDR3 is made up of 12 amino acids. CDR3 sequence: CSVRGERAEAFF. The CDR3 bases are TGCAGCGTCAGGGGGGAGCGGGCTGAAGCTTTCTTT. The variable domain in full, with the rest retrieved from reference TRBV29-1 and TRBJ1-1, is SAVISQKPSRDICQRGTSLTIQCQVDSQVTMMFWYRQQPGQSLTLIATANQGSEATYESGFVIDKFPISRPNLTFSTLTVSNMSPEDSSIYLCSVRGERAEAFFGQGTRLTVV.

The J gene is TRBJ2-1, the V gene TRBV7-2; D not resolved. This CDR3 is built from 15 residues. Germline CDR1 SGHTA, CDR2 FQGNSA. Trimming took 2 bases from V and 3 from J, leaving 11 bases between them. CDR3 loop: CASSLHSNSYNEQFF. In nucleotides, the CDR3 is TGTGCCAGCAGCTTACACTCCAACAGCTACAATGAGCAGTTCTTC. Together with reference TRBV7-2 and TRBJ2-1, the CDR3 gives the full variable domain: GAGVSQSPSNKVTEKGKDVELRCDPISGHTALYWYRQSLGQGLEFLIYFQGNSAPDKSGLPSDRFSAERTGGSVSTLTIQRTQQEDSAVYLCASSLHSNSYNEQFFGPGTRLTVL.

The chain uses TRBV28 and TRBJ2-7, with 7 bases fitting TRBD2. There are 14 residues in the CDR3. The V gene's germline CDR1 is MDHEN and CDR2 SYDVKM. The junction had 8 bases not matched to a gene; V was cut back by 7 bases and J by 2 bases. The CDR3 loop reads CASKFGTKPYEQYF. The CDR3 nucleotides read TGTGCCAGCAAGTTTGGGACTAAACCCTACGAGCAGTACTTC.

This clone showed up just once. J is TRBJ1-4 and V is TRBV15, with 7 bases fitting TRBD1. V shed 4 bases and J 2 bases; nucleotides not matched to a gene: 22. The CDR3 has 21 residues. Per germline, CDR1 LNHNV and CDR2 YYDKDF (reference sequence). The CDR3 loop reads CATSTTVEAGGWQRTNEKLFF. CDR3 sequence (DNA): TGTGCCACCAGCACAACCGTAGAAGCAGGGGGATGGCAGAGGACTAATGAAAAACTGTTTTTT.

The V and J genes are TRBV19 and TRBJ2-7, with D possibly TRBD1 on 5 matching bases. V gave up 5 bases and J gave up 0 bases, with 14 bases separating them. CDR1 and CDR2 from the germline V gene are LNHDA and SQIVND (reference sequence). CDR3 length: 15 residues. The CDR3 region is CASSFSGIDSYEQYF. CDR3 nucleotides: TGTGCCAGTAGTTTCTCAGGGATAGACTCCTACGAGCAGTACTTC.

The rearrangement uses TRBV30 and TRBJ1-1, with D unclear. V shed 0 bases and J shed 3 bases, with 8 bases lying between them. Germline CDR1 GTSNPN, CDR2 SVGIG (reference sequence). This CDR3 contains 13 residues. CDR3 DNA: TGTGCCTGGAGTGTACGGGTGGACACTGAAGCTTTCTTT. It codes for CAWSVRVDTEAFF.

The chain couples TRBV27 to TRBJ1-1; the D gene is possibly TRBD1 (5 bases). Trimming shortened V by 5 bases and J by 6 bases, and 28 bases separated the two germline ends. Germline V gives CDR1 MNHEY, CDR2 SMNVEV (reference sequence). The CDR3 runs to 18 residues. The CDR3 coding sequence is TGTGCCAGCAGTGCCCGGGGGGTGGGACTTGTAGGGGCGGCTGAAGCTTTCTTT. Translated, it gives CASSARGVGLVGAAEAFF.